A single T cell receptor beta chain is shown here with its context. This record comes from a study of blood T cell repertoires in COVID-19. Study context: Collection of acute and convalescent COVID-19 samples took place in the United States, Italy and Spain. PBMCs, B-cell-depleted T cells, or T cells provided the cDNA or gDNA that made up the material.

Looked up from germline, CDR1 is SGHNT and CDR2 is YYREEE (reference sequence). This CDR3 contains 15 residues. V lost 5 bases to trimming and J lost 2 bases, with 15 bases between them. Per the original methods: Scientists estimated how many nucleated cells there were by amplifying reference gene primers. Measured with immunoSEQ multiplex PCR; TCRdb has only the in-frame clones, and not every one. V and J calls and clone size are given by that table; D and trimming were obtained from the DNA. The table has about 300,000 clones, around 88% seen once. This chain joins TRBV5-4 and TRBJ2-3, with D perhaps matching TRBD2 (5 bases). The source material was peripheral blood. This TCR was recovered from a woman aged 30 to 39 who had recovered from COVID-19. The CDR3 nucleotides are TGTGCCAGCAGTGGTGGTGGGAGCAACACAGATACGCAGTATTTT. This gives the protein CASSGGGSNTDTQYF.